Listed below are T cell receptor beta chains from one sample, sequenced in a study of control samples from healthy donors and cancer patients. Profiling relied on immunoSEQ multiplex PCR, and the TCRdb table lists in-frame clones only, not all of them. Counted here are 130,000 to 150,000 clones, approximately 90% occurring once; the ten biggest clones make up about 9%. The specimen sequenced was blood. These receptors all come from a young woman in good health. The CDR3 runs from the conserved cysteine through the conserved F or W. The D gene is left open where the match is weak. Only some rows state a clone size, as once, few, many or a class for expanded clones.

clone_size	d_call	cdr3_length	v_call	j_call	cdr3_nt	cdr3_aa
NA	TRBD2	16	TRBV19	TRBJ2-1	TGTGCCAGTAGTCCAGGACTAGCGGATTCCTACAATGAGCAGTTCTTC	CASSPGLADSYNEQFF
once	NA	16	TRBV6-1	TRBJ2-6	TGTGCCAGCAGTGAATTAATGGCCTCTGGGGCCAACGTCCTGACTTTC	CASSELMASGANVLTF
NA	TRBD1	16	TRBV29-1	TRBJ2-2	TGCAGCGTTGCCGGTTGGACAGGGGTGAACACCGGGGAGCTGTTTTTT	CSVAGWTGVNTGELFF
NA	NA	13	TRBV25-1	TRBJ2-2	TGTGCCAGCTGCAGGGAAAACACCGGGGAGCTGTTTTTT	CASCRENTGELFF
NA	NA	12	TRBV10-2	TRBJ1-5	TGCGCCAGCACAGGGGGCAATCAGCCCCAGCATTTT	CASTGGNQPQHF
NA	TRBD1	15	TRBV19	TRBJ1-5	TGTGCCAGTAGTACAGGACAGGGCCCCAATCAGCCCCAGCATTTT	CASSTGQGPNQPQHF
NA	TRBD1	14	TRBV29-1	TRBJ2-3	TGCAGCGTGGGGGACAGGGTGGGCACAGATACGCAGTATTTT	CSVGDRVGTDTQYF
NA	NA	13	TRBV5-1	TRBJ2-1	TGCGCCAGCAGCGGGACAACGGGCAATGAGCAGTTCTTC	CASSGTTGNEQFF
once	TRBD1	13	TRBV6-5	TRBJ1-2	TGTGCCAGCAGGAGGGACAGGAACTATGGCTACACCTTC	CASRRDRNYGYTF
NA	NA	14	TRBV5-8	TRBJ2-3	TGTGCCAGCACCAGCGGTCAGCGGCCAGATACGCAGTATTTT	CASTSGQRPDTQYF
NA	TRBD1	14	TRBV7-9	TRBJ1-4	TGTGCCAGCAGCTTCTTAGGACAGGGGTCAATACTGTTTTTT	CASSFLGQGSILFF
NA	NA	13	TRBV19	TRBJ1-2	TGTGCCAGTAGTATATTACGGAGCAAGGGCTACACCTTC	CASSILRSKGYTF
NA	NA	14	TRBV12-5	TRBJ2-3	TGTGCTAGTGGTTTGGGGGAGGGCACAGATACGCAGTATTTT	CASGLGEGTDTQYF
few	NA	17	TRBV7-9	TRBJ1-3	TGTGCCAGCAGCTTAGCCGCGGCGACAGTCTCTGGAAACACCATATATTTT	CASSLAAATVSGNTIYF
NA	NA	17	TRBV30	TRBJ2-7	TGTGCCTGGAGTGTATATCAGGCAAAGCCCTCCTCCTACGAGCAGTACTTC	CAWSVYQAKPSSYEQYF
NA	NA	17	TRBV21-1	TRBJ1-5	NA	CASSKVRFGRGNQPQHF
NA	NA	16	TRBV24-1	TRBJ2-7	TGTGCCACCAGTGATTTGGACATCTCGGGAAACTACGAGCAGTACTTC	CATSDLDISGNYEQYF
NA	NA	14	TRBV9	TRBJ1-1	TGTGCCAGCAGCCCTGGCCCCGAGAACACTGAAGCTTTCTTT	CASSPGPENTEAFF
NA	NA	14	TRBV21-1	TRBJ2-7	TGTGCCAGCAGCAAAAGGACAGCTGGGGACGAGCAGTACTTC	CASSKRTAGDEQYF
NA	NA	14	TRBV19	TRBJ1-3	TGTGCCAGTAGTCCAGGGACCCCCCGGGACACCATATATTTT	CASSPGTPRDTIYF
NA	NA	12	TRBV19	TRBJ1-2	TGTGCCAGTAGTATACTCGACAGGGGCTACACCTTC	CASSILDRGYTF
NA	TRBD1	13	TRBV5-1	TRBJ1-5	TGCGCCAGCAGCGAACAGGGGAATCAGCCCCAGCATTTT	CASSEQGNQPQHF
NA	NA	14	TRBV6-5	TRBJ2-2	TGTGCCAGCAGAACGGGAACCCACACCGGGGAGCTGTTTTTT	CASRTGTHTGELFF
once	NA	13	TRBV11-2	TRBJ2-1	TGTGCCAGCAGCTTAGCCCACTACAATGAGCAGTTCTTC	CASSLAHYNEQFF
NA	NA	12	TRBV29-1	TRBJ2-1	TGCAGCGTTCCTGCAGACCCTGGCGACCAGTTCTTC	CSVPADPGDQFF
once	NA	15	TRBV30	TRBJ1-1	TGTGCCTGGAGTAACGGAGGCAGAAGGGGGACTGAAGCTTTCTTT	CAWSNGGRRGTEAFF
NA	TRBD1	13	TRBV19	TRBJ1-3	TGTGCCTCCAGGGGGTCCTCTGGAAACACCATATATTTT	CASRGSSGNTIYF
NA	NA	14	TRBV7-7	TRBJ2-7	TGTGCTACCGCCCCGGACGTAGGCCCCTACGAGCAGTACTTC	CATAPDVGPYEQYF
NA	NA	13	TRBV12-3/TRBV12-4	TRBJ2-1	TGTGCCAGCAGTCAAGATTACGACAATGAGCAGTTCTTC	CASSQDYDNEQFF
NA	NA	14	TRBV11-2	TRBJ2-1	TGTGCCACCAAGACGGACCCGACTAGTTACGGGCAGTTCTTC	CATKTDPTSYGQFF
NA	NA	15	TRBV24-1	TRBJ1-5	TGTGCCACCAGTGATGGGACGGTCTCAGGGCAGCCCCAGCATTTT	CATSDGTVSGQPQHF
once	NA	14	TRBV11-2	TRBJ1-2	TGTGCCAGCAGCTTAGTCACGGGCGGGTATGGCTACACCTTC	CASSLVTGGYGYTF
NA	NA	16	TRBV11-2	TRBJ2-3	TGTGCCAGCAGCTTGCCCGTTATCACTGGCACAGATACGCAGTATTTT	CASSLPVITGTDTQYF
few	TRBD1	15	TRBV28	TRBJ1-1	TGTGCCAGCAGTCCGGGGGACAGAAGTAACACTGAAGCTTTCTTT	CASSPGDRSNTEAFF
NA	NA	13	TRBV29-1	TRBJ1-2	TGCAGCGTTGATAGTAGCCGTAACTATGGCTACACCTTC	CSVDSSRNYGYTF
NA	NA	14	TRBV28	TRBJ1-1	TGTGCCAGCTTCGCGGGGGGCCAGAACACTGAAGCTTTCTTT	CASFAGGQNTEAFF
NA	TRBD2	16	TRBV6-4	TRBJ2-1	TGTGCCAGCAGCCGAGGACTAGCGGGAGTTTGGAATGAGCAGTTCTTC	CASSRGLAGVWNEQFF
NA	NA	14	TRBV11-2	TRBJ2-5	TGTGCCAGCAGCTTGGGAACAGTTCAAGAGACCCAGTACTTC	CASSLGTVQETQYF
once	NA	13	TRBV30	TRBJ2-3	TGTGCCTCCTGGTCCGCCAGCACAGATACGCAGTATTTT	CASWSASTDTQYF
NA	TRBD2	20	TRBV15	TRBJ2-1	TGTGCCACCAGCAGAGATCGGTTTGGACTAGCGGGAGAGTTTCGGAATGAGCAGTTCTTC	CATSRDRFGLAGEFRNEQFF
NA	NA	13	TRBV7-3	TRBJ2-1	TGTGCCAGCAGCTTAGCCCTATACAATGAGCAGTTCTTC	CASSLALYNEQFF
NA	NA	13	TRBV12-3/TRBV12-4	TRBJ1-1	TGTGCCAGCAGCAGGGAGGTATCCACTGAAGCTTTCTTT	CASSREVSTEAFF
NA	TRBD1	13	TRBV18	TRBJ1-2	TGTGCCAGCTCACGTCCGGACAGGAATGGCTACACCTTC	CASSRPDRNGYTF
NA	NA	14	TRBV12-5	TRBJ1-3	TGTGCTAGTGGGGAGGGAGGACTCGGAAACACCATATATTTT	CASGEGGLGNTIYF
once	NA	15	TRBV2	TRBJ2-6	TGTGCCAGCAGTAAACAGGGCTCTGGGGCCAACGTCCTGACTTTC	CASSKQGSGANVLTF
few	NA	16	TRBV5-1	TRBJ1-4	TGCGCCAGCAGCTCGGGAAACAGGAGAACGAATGAAAAACTGTTTTTT	CASSSGNRRTNEKLFF
NA	TRBD2	15	TRBV15	TRBJ2-3	TGTGCCACCAGCAGAGATAATAGCGGGAGTGGCACGCAGTATTTT	CATSRDNSGSGTQYF
NA	TRBD1	14	TRBV6-5	TRBJ1-6	TGTGCCAGCAGCCTCCGGGACAGGCGAACACCCCTCCACTTT	CASSLRDRRTPLHF
NA	NA	13	TRBV10-3	TRBJ2-1	TGTGCCATCACTTTGGACTTCAACAATGAGCAGTTCTTC	CAITLDFNNEQFF
NA	NA	15	TRBV27	TRBJ2-4	TGTGCCAGCAGTGCGCTGGGTAGCGGCGAAAACATTCAGTACTTC	CASSALGSGENIQYF
once	NA	14	TRBV19	TRBJ1-4	TGTGCCAGTAGTATAGGAGGCCTGGAGGAAAAACTGTTTTTT	CASSIGGLEEKLFF